These T cell receptor beta chains were read from a single sample in a study of CD8 T cells in ankylosing spondylitis. One entry per CDR3 protein results from TCRdb running MiXCR on the 5' RACE reads. The repertoire holds about 440,000 distinct CDR3 sequences, under 20% seen once, with around 0.92% in the top ten. Sequencing was carried out using blood, either unsorted or a sorted T cell fraction (not recorded which). These receptors all come from a male donor with ankylosing spondylitis. Each CDR3 is given with its conserved first and last residue. D genes are given only for firm matches. The size field is filled for only some rows; it gives once, few, many or a size class.

>TRBV27|few|-|TRBJ1-2
CASRGAGANYGYTF
TGTGCCAGCAGGGGGGCGGGGGCCAACTATGGCTACACCTTC
>TRBV18|-|-|TRBJ1-2
CASSSQERGDWYGYTF
TGTGCCAGCTCATCTCAGGAACGGGGTGATTGGTATGGCTACACCTTC
>TRBV2|-|TRBD1|TRBJ2-5
CASSYRGRRETQYF
TGTGCCAGCAGTTACAGGGGGCGACGCGAGACCCAGTACTTC
>TRBV10-3|few|-|TRBJ1-3
CAISDGSSGNTIYF
TGTGCCATCAGTGACGGGAGCTCTGGAAACACCATATATTTT
>TRBV6-1|once|-|TRBJ2-7
CASYAFYEQYF
TGTGCCAGCTACGCTTTCTACGAGCAGTACTTC
>TRBV7-8|many|-|TRBJ2-5
CASFEASWGMETQYF
TGTGCCAGCTTCGAAGCTAGCTGGGGTATGGAGACCCAGTACTTC
>TRBV5-1|-|-|TRBJ1-1
CASSFIPGADTEAFF
TGCGCCAGCAGCTTTATTCCGGGGGCTGACACTGAAGCTTTCTTT
>TRBV20-1|few|-|TRBJ1-2
CSARPDNYGYTF
TGCAGTGCTAGACCGGACAACTATGGCTACACCTTC
>TRBV20-1|-|-|TRBJ1-1
CSAKTANTEAFF
TGCAGTGCGAAGACAGCGAACACTGAAGCTTTCTTT
>TRBV7-2|many|TRBD2|TRBJ2-1
CASSLQGLAASEQFF
TGTGCCAGCAGCTTGCAGGGACTAGCGGCTAGTGAGCAGTTCTTC
>TRBV20-1|-|TRBD2|TRBJ2-1
CSARAQGTSSYNEQFF
TGCAGTGCTAGAGCGCAGGGGACTAGCTCCTACAATGAGCAGTTCTTC